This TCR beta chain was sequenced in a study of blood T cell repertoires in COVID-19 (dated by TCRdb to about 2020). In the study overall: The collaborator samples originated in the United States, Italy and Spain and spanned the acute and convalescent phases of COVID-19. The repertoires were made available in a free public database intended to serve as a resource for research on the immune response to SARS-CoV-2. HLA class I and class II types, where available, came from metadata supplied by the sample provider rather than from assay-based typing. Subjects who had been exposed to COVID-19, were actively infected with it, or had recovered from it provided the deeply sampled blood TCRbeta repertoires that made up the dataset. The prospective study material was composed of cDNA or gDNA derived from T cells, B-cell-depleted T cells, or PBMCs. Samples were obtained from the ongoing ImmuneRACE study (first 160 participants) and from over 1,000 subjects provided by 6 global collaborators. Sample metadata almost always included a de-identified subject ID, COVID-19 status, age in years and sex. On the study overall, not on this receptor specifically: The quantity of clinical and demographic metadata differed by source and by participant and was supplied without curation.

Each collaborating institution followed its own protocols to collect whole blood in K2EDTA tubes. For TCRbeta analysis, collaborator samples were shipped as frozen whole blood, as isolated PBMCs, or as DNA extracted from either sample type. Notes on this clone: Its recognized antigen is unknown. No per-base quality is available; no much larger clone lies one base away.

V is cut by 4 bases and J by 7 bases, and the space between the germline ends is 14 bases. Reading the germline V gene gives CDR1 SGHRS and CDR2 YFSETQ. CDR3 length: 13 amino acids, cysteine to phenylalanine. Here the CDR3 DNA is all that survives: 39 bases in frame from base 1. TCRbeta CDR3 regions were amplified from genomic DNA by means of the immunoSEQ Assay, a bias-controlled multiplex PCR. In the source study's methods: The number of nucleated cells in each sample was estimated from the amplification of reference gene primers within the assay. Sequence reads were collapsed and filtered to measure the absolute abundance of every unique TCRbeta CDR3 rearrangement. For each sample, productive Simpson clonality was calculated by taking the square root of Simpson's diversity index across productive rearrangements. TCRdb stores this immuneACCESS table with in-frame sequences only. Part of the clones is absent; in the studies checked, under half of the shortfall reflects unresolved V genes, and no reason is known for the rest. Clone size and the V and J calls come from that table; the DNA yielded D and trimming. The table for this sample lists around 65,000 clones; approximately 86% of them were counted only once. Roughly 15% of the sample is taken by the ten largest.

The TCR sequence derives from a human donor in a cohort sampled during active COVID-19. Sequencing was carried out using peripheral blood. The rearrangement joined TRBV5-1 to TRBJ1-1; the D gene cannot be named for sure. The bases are TGCGCCAGCAGCATTGCAGAACAGTATGAAGCTTTCTTT. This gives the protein CASSIAEQYEAFF.